The clone carrying this T cell receptor beta chain has only a few counts. No antigen is known for it. This sample was included in a study of T cell repertoires in cytomegalovirus infection. About the study: A matching HLA type, together with CMV infection, was signaled by public TCR beta signatures.

This CDR3 has 17 residues. Germline trimming cut 0 bases from V and 3 bases from J; bases unmatched to any gene: 8. Germline CDR1 and CDR2: DFQATT and SNEGSKA (reference sequence). One entry per CDR3 protein, called by TCRdb with MiXCR from the reads. The sample has some 920,000 distinct CDR3 sequences, approximately 31% seen once. Study-level results: Cumulative frequency (of public TCR beta family members) identified carriers of CMV plus the relevant HLA. Dominating the ex vivo response were TCR beta clonotypes that were CMV-specific and HLA-C-restricted.

The sequenced sample was cultured CD8+ T cells from PBMCs, obtained from culture after CMV antigen stimulation. The receptor comes from a human donor in good health (CMV status not recorded). Some clones in this sample may be carry-over from other donors' samples. The chain has TRBV20-1 and TRBJ2-3; TRBD2 matches at 11 bases. CDR3 sequence: CSARDFLAGGETDTQYF. For the CDR3, the DNA is TGCAGTGCTAGAGATTTCCTAGCGGGGGGAGAGACAGATACGCAGTATTTT.